Listed here is a single T cell receptor beta chain. Its antigen is not identified. This sample is part of a study of CD8 T cells in Susac syndrome. General study results and limits: The number of individuals included in the study's TCR sequencing and HLA analysis was acknowledged as relatively small.

Bulk CD8+ and CD4+ cells came from magnetic negative isolation; CD8+ TEMRA by FACS. Germline loops: CDR1 SNHLY, CDR2 FYNNEI. The CDR3 runs to 16 residues. The ends were cut back, 5 bases at V and 6 bases at J, with 22 bases in the middle. With random hexamers, reverse transcription was performed on roughly 0.45 to 1 ug of RNA. Amplification of TCR beta CDR3 across 54 Vbeta and 13 Jbeta was performed with immunoSEQ multiplex PCR. TCRdb re-analysed the immunoSEQ multiplex PCR reads in MiXCR, keeping a single row per CDR3 protein. The sample holds around 46,000 distinct CDR3 sequences, about 92% seen once.

Specimen: CD8+ T cells from PBMCs. The chain couples TRBV2 to TRBJ1-2; a possible D gene is TRBD1 (6 bases). The receptor comes from a human donor in good health. The CDR3 spells CASSRPRGWAEDGYTF. CDR3 DNA sequence: TGTGCCAGCAGTCGACCCAGGGGATGGGCAGAGGATGGCTACACCTTC. Full variable domain (missing parts from reference TRBV2 and TRBJ1-2): EPEVTQTPSHQVTQMGQEVILRCVPISNHLYFYWYRQILGQKVEFLVSFYNNEISEKSEIFDDQFSVERPDGSNFTLKIRSTKLEDSAMYFCASSRPRGWAEDGYTFGSGTRLTVV.